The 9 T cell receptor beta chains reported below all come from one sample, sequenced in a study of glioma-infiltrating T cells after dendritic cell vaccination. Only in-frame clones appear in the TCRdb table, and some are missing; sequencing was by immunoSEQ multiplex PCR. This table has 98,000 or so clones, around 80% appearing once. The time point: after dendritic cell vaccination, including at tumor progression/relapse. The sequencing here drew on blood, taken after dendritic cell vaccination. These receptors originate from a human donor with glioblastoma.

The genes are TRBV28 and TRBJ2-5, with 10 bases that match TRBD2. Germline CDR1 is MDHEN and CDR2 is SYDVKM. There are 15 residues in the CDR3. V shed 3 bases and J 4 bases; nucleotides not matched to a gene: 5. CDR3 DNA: TGTGCCAGCAGTTTTGGGGTAGCGGGAGGAGAGACCCAGTACTTC. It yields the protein CASSFGVAGGETQYF.

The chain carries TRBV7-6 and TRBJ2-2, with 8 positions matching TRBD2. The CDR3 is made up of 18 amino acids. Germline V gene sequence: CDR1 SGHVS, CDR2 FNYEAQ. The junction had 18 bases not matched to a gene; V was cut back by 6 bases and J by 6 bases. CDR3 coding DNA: TGTGCCAGCAGTATCGAGACGAGCGGGAGTTGGAGGGCCGGGGAGCTGTTTTTT. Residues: CASSIETSGSWRAGELFF.

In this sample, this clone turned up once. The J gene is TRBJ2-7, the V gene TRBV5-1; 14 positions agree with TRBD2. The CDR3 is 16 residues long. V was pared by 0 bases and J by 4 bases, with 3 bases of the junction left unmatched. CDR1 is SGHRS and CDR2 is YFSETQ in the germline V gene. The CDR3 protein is CASSLGLAGGFYEQYF. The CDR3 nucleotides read TGCGCCAGCAGCTTGGGACTAGCGGGAGGGTTTTACGAGCAGTACTTC. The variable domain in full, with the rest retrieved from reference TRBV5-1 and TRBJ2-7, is KAGVTQTPRYLIKTRGQQVTLSCSPISGHRSVSWYQQTPGQGLQFLFEYFSETQRNKGNFPGRFSGRQFSNSRSEMNVSTLELGDSALYLCASSLGLAGGFYEQYFGPGTRLTVT.

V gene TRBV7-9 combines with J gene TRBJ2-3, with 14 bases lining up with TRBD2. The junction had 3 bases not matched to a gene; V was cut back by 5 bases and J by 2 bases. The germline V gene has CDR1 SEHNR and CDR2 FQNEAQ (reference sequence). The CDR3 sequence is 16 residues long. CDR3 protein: CASSGTSGSITDTQYF. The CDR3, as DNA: TGTGCCAGCAGCGGGACTAGCGGGAGTATCACAGATACGCAGTATTTT.

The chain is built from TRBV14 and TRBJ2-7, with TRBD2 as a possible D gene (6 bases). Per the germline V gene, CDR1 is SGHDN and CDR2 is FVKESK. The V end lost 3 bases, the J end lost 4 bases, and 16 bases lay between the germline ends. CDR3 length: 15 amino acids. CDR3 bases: TGTGCCAGCAGCCAGAGGGACTTGGTAGTATACGAGCAGTACTTC. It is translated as CASSQRDLVVYEQYF.

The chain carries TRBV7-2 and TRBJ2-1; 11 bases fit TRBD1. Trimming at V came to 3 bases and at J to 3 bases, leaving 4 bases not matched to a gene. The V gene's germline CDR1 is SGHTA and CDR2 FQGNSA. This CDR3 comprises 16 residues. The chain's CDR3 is CASSLGTGGVYNEQFF. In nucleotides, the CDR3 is TGTGCCAGCAGCTTGGGGACAGGGGGTGTCTACAATGAGCAGTTCTTC.

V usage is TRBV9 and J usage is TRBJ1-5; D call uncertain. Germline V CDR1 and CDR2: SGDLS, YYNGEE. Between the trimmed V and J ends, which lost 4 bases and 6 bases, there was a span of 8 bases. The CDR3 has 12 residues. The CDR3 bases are TGTGCCAGCAGCCGCGGCGGTCAGCCCCAGCATTTT. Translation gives CASSRGGQPQHF.

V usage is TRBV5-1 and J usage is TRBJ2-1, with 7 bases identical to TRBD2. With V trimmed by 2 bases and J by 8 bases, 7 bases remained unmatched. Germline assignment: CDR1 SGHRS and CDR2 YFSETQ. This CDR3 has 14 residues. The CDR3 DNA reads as TGCGCCAGCAGCTTAGGAGGACTAGTCGATGAGCAGTTCTTC. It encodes CASSLGGLVDEQFF. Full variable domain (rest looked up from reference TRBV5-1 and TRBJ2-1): KAGVTQTPRYLIKTRGQQVTLSCSPISGHRSVSWYQQTPGQGLQFLFEYFSETQRNKGNFPGRFSGRQFSNSRSEMNVSTLELGDSALYLCASSLGGLVDEQFFGPGTRLTVL.

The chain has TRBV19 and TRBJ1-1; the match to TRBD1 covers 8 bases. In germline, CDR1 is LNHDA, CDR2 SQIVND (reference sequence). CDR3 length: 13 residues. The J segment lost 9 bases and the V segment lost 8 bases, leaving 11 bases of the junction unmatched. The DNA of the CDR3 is TGTGCCAGTCGGGACAGGCGAAACTCTCAAGCTTTCTTT. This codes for CASRDRRNSQAFF.